This record looks at one T cell receptor beta chain sequence and its context. This clonotype has a count of ten or more. Which antigen it targets is not known. Within one base of it there is no much larger clone, and no base qualities were kept. The data are from a study of blood T cells in healthy people across ages (dated by TCRdb to between 2014 and 2016). In the study overall: Template switching captured roughly one uniquely barcoded TCR beta cDNA molecule per two T cells in model experiments. Using deep sequencing normalized with unique cDNA molecular identifiers, the study measured how TCR beta repertoire diversity changes with age. Four age groups were formed from the donors: young (average approximately 15 years), middle-aged (approximately 41), aged (roughly 58) and long-lived (more than 75). To avoid experimental bias, donors of different ages were randomly spread across the sequencing lanes. Using the same blood draw, the study looked at two additional independent replicas of 1 million unique cDNA reads for two donors, one aged 18 to 30 and the other aged 80 or older.

Study-level results and caveats: Estimates of total diversity based on one million sequenced T cells were considered lower bounds and underestimates. Observed TCR beta diversity per million T cells fell roughly linearly with age, and a significant reduction was already apparent by age roughly 40. The long-lived group showed more naive CD4+ T cells, fewer expanded clones and increased TCR diversity than the aged group, suggesting age selection. Since profiling was done on bulk unsorted PBMCs, naive and antigen-experienced compartments could not be conclusively compared. Because donor CMV infection status was unknown, age-related changes in expanded clonotypes were potentially confounded. Observed TCR beta diversity correlated strongly with the percentage of naive T cells measured by flow cytometry.

The donors were 40 or so Caucasian individuals from Russia, aged roughly 6 to 100 years, who were systemically healthy. Roughly 10 milliliters of peripheral blood were drawn from each donor into EDTA-treated Vacutainer tubes. Ficoll-Paque density-gradient centrifugation was used to isolate PBMCs, with at least 6.5 million per sample. Total RNA was extracted from PBMCs with Trizol reagent, with at least 6 micrograms obtained per sample. The percentages of naive CD45RAhigh/CD27high T cells were determined by flow cytometry on a PBMC aliquot from every donor. The germline V gene provides CDR1 SGHTA and CDR2 FQGNSA. Trimming leaves V shorter by 3 bases and J shorter by 5 bases, with the junction holding 4 bases beyond the gene matches. The CDR3 measures 13 amino acids from cysteine to phenylalanine. This entry keeps only the CDR3 DNA: 39 bases, framed from base 1. Receptors were amplified or captured by 5' RACE. Reads for this sample came from an Illumina HiSeq 2500. A second roughly 7 to 12 cycle PCR used a sample-barcoded 5' primer and a J-beta primer mix. A template-switch 5' adaptor carrying 12 random nucleotides introduced a unique molecular identifier onto each TCR beta cDNA molecule. Each sample yielded at least 3 million CDR3-containing paired-end reads. All of the RNA was converted into first-strand cDNA using the Mint cDNA synthesis kit, with a TRBC-specific oligonucleotide serving as the primer. All cDNA was treated with uracil-DNA glycosylase and then went through a first 18-cycle PCR with the universal primers M1SS and BC2_uni_R. The study's own analysis went as follows. Each sample was normalized by randomly selecting 1 million high-quality reads, each carrying a distinct molecular identifier. Reads with shared molecular identifiers were discarded instead of being binned into consensus sequences. MiTCR, with a Q25 quality threshold and the strictest error-elimination algorithm, was used for CDR3 identification, clonotype clustering and error correction. A nonparametric unseen species model with Euler transformation was used to estimate a lower bound on total TCR beta diversity. TCRdb reanalyzed the raw reads on its own, using fastp at Q25 for trimming and MiXCR for clone calling, and kept in-frame beta chains. One record per CDR3 amino acid sequence lists the most common genes and DNA. TCRdb assigned the V and J calls; the authors' analysis was not used. A total of 650,000 to 1,000,000 distinct CDR3 sequences appear in this sample, roughly 40% of them only once. 10% to 15% of the sample goes to the ten largest clones.

The chain is encoded by TRBV7-2 joined to TRBJ2-7; 7 bases in the junction line up with TRBD1. This receptor was identified in a man between 18 and 29 years old in good health. Sequenced material: blood. The nucleotide sequence reads TGTGCCAGCAGCTTGACAGGGTACCACGAGCAGTACTTC. Its product reads: CASSLTGYHEQYF.